This TCR beta chain was sequenced in a study of cytomegalovirus exposure and HLA in healthy donors. Regarding this clone: Its target is not known.

Healthy donors of bone marrow made up the group. Study-wide results and caveats: Analysis performed later showed TCR beta chains linked to HLA being more clonally expanded than equally common others. HLA restriction was apparent for most CMV-associated TCR beta chains in a later analysis.

PCR employed 60 Vbeta and 13 Jbeta primers. TCRdb's table, derived via immunoSEQ multiplex PCR, lists solely in-frame clones and lacks some. This table has 250,000 to 350,000 clones, 65% to 85% appearing once. The V gene lost 4 bases and the J gene lost 0 bases, with 7 bases spanning the gap. Looked up from germline, CDR1 is SQVTM and CDR2 is ANQGSEA. CDR3 length: 12 amino acids. The chain joins TRBV29-1 to TRBJ2-7; a weak D match, TRBD1 (5 bases). The receptor's source is a female donor in good health and CMV-seronegative. The specimen was PBMCs. CDR3 sequence (DNA): TGCAGCGTTGCCCAGGGCTCCTACGAGCAGTACTTC. This gives the protein CSVAQGSYEQYF.